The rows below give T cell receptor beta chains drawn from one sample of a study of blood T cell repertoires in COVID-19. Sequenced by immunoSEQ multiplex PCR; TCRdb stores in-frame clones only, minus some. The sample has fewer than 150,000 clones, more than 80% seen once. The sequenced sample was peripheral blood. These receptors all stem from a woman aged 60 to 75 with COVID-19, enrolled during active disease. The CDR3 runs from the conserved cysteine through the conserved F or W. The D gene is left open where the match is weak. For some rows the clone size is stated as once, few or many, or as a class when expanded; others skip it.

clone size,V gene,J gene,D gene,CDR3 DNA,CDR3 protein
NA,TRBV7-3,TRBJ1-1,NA,TGTGCCAGCAGCTTAACTACGGGTGCAACTGAAGCTTTCTTT,CASSLTTGATEAFF
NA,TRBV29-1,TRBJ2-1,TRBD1,TGCAGCGGGGGACAGGTGGTCGGTGAGCAGTTCTTC,CSGGQVVGEQFF
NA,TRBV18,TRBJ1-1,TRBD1,TGTGCCAGCTCAATAGGGACAGGGGGTCGTGAAGCTTTCTTT,CASSIGTGGREAFF
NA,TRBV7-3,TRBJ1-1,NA,TGTGCCAGCAGCTTAACAGCGAACACTGAAGCTTTCTTT,CASSLTANTEAFF
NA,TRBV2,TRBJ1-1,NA,TGTGCCAGCAGTGTAGTAGACACTGAAGCTTTCTTT,CASSVVDTEAFF
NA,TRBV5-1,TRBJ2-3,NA,TGCGCCAGCAGCTTCCAGGGCACAGATACGCAGTATTTT,CASSFQGTDTQYF
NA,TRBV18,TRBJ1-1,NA,TGTGCCAGCTCGATTACAGAGAACACTGAAGCTTTCTTT,CASSITENTEAFF
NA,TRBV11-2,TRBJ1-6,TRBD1,TGTGCCAGCAGTCAGACAGGGGGATGGAATTCACCCCTCCACTTT,CASSQTGGWNSPLHF
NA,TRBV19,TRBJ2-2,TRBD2,TGTGCCAGTAGGGGGACTAGCTTTTCCGGGGAGCTGTTTTTT,CASRGTSFSGELFF
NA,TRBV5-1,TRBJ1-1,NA,TGCGCCAGCAGCCGATCGACGGAGAGCACTGAAGCTTTCTTT,CASSRSTESTEAFF
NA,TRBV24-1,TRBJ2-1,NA,TGTGCCACCAGTGACTCCAATGAGCAGTTCTTC,CATSDSNEQFF
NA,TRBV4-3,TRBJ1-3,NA,TGCGCCAGCAGCCTAACGACTGAGAGCTCTGGAAACACCATATATTTT,CASSLTTESSGNTIYF
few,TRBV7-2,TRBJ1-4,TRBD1,TGTGCCAGCAGGCGAGGGACAGGGGATGAAAAACTGTTTTTT,CASRRGTGDEKLFF
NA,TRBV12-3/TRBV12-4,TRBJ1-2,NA,TGTGCCAGCCGAAGGGACACAATCTATGGCTACACCTTC,CASRRDTIYGYTF
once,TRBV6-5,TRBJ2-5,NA,TGTGCCAGCGGAATACAGGATCTGTCGTGGGAGACCCAGTACTTC,CASGIQDLSWETQYF
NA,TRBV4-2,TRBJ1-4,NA,TGTGCCAGCAGCCAAAACTTTCAATCGCGGGGAACTGCAACTAATGAAAAACTGTTTTTT,CASSQNFQSRGTATNEKLFF
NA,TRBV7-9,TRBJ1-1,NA,TGTGCCAGCAGCCTAGGACAGAACACTGAAGCTTTCTTT,CASSLGQNTEAFF
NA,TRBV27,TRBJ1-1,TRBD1,TGTGCCAGCAGTTTGGACAGGGGCACTGAAGCTTTCTTT,CASSLDRGTEAFF
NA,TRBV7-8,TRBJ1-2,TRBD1,TGTGCCAGCAGCTTAGCGGTAACAGGGGAGAACTATGGCTACACCTTC,CASSLAVTGENYGYTF
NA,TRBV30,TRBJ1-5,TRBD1,TGTGCCTGGAGCCATGGGACAGGCCATCAGCCCCAGCATTTT,CAWSHGTGHQPQHF
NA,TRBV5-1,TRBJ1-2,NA,TGCGCCAGCAGCTTGGGTTGGGGCAGTAACTATGGCTACACCTTC,CASSLGWGSNYGYTF
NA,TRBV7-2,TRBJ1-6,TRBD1,TGTGCCAGCAGCTTACGGGACAGCAACTCCTATAATTCACCCCTCCACTTT,CASSLRDSNSYNSPLHF
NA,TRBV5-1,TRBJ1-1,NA,TGCGCCAGCAGCTTGGTCAGGGTACGAGGACGCACTGAAGCTTTCTTT,CASSLVRVRGRTEAFF
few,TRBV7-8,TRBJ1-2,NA,TGTGCCAGCAGCTTATCAGGTGGACTGTTCAACTATGGCTACACCTTC,CASSLSGGLFNYGYTF
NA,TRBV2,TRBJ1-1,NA,TGTGCCAGCAGTGCAGCCGGGGTAATGAACACTGAAGCTTTCTTT,CASSAAGVMNTEAFF
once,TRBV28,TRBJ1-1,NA,TGTGCCAGCAGCCTGACAGGCCTGGGGGGGGCTGAAGCTTTCTTT,CASSLTGLGGAEAFF
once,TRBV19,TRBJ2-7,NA,TGTGCCAGTAGTATAGCGGGAGACGCCTACGAGCAGTACTTC,CASSIAGDAYEQYF
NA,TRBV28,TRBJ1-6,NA,TGTGCCAGCAGTTTACCCGGGGTTAATTCACCCCTCCACTTT,CASSLPGVNSPLHF
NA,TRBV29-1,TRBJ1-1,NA,TGCAGCGTAGGTCCGGGCGGGGGGTCTGAAGCTTTCTTT,CSVGPGGGSEAFF
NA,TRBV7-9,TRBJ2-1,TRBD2,TGTGCCAGCAGCCTTCCCGTCGGGGGGGGCGGGATTAATGAGCAGTTCTTC,CASSLPVGGGGINEQFF
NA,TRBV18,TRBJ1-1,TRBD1,TGTGCCAGCTCACCCCAGGGGGCCGGCACTGAAGCTTTCTTT,CASSPQGAGTEAFF
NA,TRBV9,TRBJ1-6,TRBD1,TGTGCCAGCAGCCTCTCAGACAGGGGTAATTCACCCCTCCACTTT,CASSLSDRGNSPLHF
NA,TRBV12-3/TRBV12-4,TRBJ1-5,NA,TGTGCCAGCAGAGGAGGAAGCAATCAGCCCCAGCATTTT,CASRGGSNQPQHF
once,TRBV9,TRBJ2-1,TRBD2,TGTGCCAGCAGCTCGGGACTAGCGGCCCGCAATGAGCAGTTCTTC,CASSSGLAARNEQFF
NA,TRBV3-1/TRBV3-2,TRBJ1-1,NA,TGTGCCAGCAGCCTTGGCGCAGGGTGGAGGAACACTGAAGCTTTCTTT,CASSLGAGWRNTEAFF
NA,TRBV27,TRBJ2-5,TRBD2,TGTGCCAGCAGTTTAGGTCCAACTAGCGGGGGAGGCCCCACCCAGTACTTC,CASSLGPTSGGGPTQYF
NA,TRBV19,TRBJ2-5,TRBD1,TGTGCCAGTAGTCTTCTGACAGGGGGTGGAGAGACCCAGTACTTC,CASSLLTGGGETQYF
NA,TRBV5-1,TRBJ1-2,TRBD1,TGCGCCAGCCGGGATCCGACAGGGAACTATGGCTACACCTTC,CASRDPTGNYGYTF
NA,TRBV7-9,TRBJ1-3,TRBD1,TGTGCCAGCAGCGACGCTTGGGGACAGGAGGAATTCCCTGGAAACACCATATATTTT,CASSDAWGQEEFPGNTIYF
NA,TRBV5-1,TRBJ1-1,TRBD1,TGCGCCAGCAGCTCAGTAGGGTTGGGACAGGGTTTAAAGGACACTGAAGCTTTCTTT,CASSSVGLGQGLKDTEAFF
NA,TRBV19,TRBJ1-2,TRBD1,TGTGCCAGTAACGGACAGGGCACTGGCTACACCTTC,CASNGQGTGYTF
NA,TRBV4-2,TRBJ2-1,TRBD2,TGTGCCAGCAGCCAGGAGAGCGGGGGGAACGATGAGCAGTTCTTC,CASSQESGGNDEQFF
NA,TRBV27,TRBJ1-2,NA,TGTGCCAGCAGCCAATCATCAGCTAACTATGGCTACACCTTC,CASSQSSANYGYTF
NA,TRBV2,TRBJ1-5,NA,TGTGCCAGCAGCAAGGACAGTGTGAGCAATCAGCCCCAGCATTTT,CASSKDSVSNQPQHF
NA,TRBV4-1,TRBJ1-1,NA,TGCGCCAGCAGCCAAGATCATGGGGAGGGGAACACTGAAGCTTTCTTT,CASSQDHGEGNTEAFF
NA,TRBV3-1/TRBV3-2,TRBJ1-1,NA,TGTGCCAGCAGCCAAGGAGGTCAAGCTTTCTTT,CASSQGGQAFF
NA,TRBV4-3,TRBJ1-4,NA,TGCGCCAGCAGCCAAGACTACAGAGCAACTAATGAAAAACTGTTTTTT,CASSQDYRATNEKLFF
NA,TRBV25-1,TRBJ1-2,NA,TGTGCCAGCAGTGAGCCGACCAGGGGTTATGGCTACACCTTC,CASSEPTRGYGYTF
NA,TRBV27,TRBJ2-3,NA,TGTGCCAGCAGGGGGGGGGCAGTCCGAAGCACAGATACGCAGTATTTT,CASRGGAVRSTDTQYF
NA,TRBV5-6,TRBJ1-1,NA,TGTGCCAGCAGCCGGGGTCGGGCGAACACTGAAGCTTTCTTT,CASSRGRANTEAFF
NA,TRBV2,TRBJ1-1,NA,TGTGCCTGGCTCGACCTCAGGGCAAACACTGAAGCTTTCTTT,CAWLDLRANTEAFF
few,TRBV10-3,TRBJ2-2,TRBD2,TGTGCCATCAGTGAGACTAGCGAGCGGACCGGGGAGCTGTTTTTT,CAISETSERTGELFF
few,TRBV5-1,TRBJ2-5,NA,TGCGCCAGCAGCTTGGCATCCGTACAACAGGGCTCAGGGACCCAGTACTTC,CASSLASVQQGSGTQYF
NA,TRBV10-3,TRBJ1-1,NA,TGTGCCATCAGTGAGTGGGGAGGCGTCACTGAAGCTTTCTTT,CAISEWGGVTEAFF
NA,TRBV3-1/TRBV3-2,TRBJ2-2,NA,TGTGCCAGCAGCCAAGATCCGCCGGGGGACGGGGAGCTGTTTTTT,CASSQDPPGDGELFF
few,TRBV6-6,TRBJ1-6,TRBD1,TGTGCCAGCAATAGGGGGCGCAGTTCACCCCTCCACTTT,CASNRGRSSPLHF
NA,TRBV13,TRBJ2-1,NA,TGTGCCAGCAGCTTAGGAAGTTGGCAGGGTCCCTACAATGAGCAGTTCTTC,CASSLGSWQGPYNEQFF